These 4 T cell receptor beta chains were all obtained from the same sample, sequenced in a study of blood T cell repertoires in COVID-19. The method was immunoSEQ multiplex PCR; TCRdb's version includes in-frame clones alone and lacks a portion of them. The table shows under 80,000 clones, with 79% occurring only once. The specimen was peripheral blood. Every receptor here comes from a human donor in a cohort sampled during active COVID-19.

The chain is built from TRBV4-1 and TRBJ2-1; 14 nucleotides match TRBD2. The CDR3 contains 17 residues. J lost 8 bases, V lost 2 bases, and 8 bases had no gene match. CDR1 and CDR2 from the germline V gene are MGHRA and YSYEKL. The CDR3 bases are TGCGCCAGCAGCCAACGACCTGGGACTAGCGGGAGTTATGAGCAGTTCTTC. It specifies CASSQRPGTSGSYEQFF.

The chain links TRBV10-1 to TRBJ1-1; D is undetermined. CDR3 size: 11 residues. V dropped 3 bases and J dropped 7 bases, with 6 bases sitting between them. Germline V lookup: CDR1 WNHNN, CDR2 SYGVQD (reference sequence). CDR3 protein: CASSDSGEAFF. CDR3 bases: TGCGCCAGCAGTGATTCAGGTGAAGCTTTCTTT.

The V and J genes are TRBV7-3 and TRBJ1-3; D unresolved. The CDR3 runs to 12 residues. Trimming took 10 bases from V and 0 from J, leaving 7 bases between them. Germline loops: CDR1 SGHTA, CDR2 FQGTGA. CDR3 region: CANGSSGNTIYF. DNA for the CDR3: TGTGCCAATGGGAGCTCTGGAAACACCATATATTTT.

The chain couples TRBV7-2 to TRBJ2-2, with unresolved D. Germline CDR1 is SGHTA and CDR2 is FQGNSA. This CDR3 comprises 14 residues. The V end was cut by 3 bases, the J end by 0 bases, with 5 bases between. The CDR3 sequence is CASSLSSNTGELFF. CDR3 bases: TGTGCCAGCAGCTTGTCTTCGAACACCGGGGAGCTGTTTTTT. The full variable domain, its missing parts supplied by reference TRBV7-2 and TRBJ2-2, is GAGVSQSPSNKVTEKGKDVELRCDPISGHTALYWYRQSLGQGLEFLIYFQGNSAPDKSGLPSDRFSAERTGGSVSTLTIQRTQQEDSAVYLCASSLSSNTGELFFGEGSRLTVL.